The T cell receptor beta chain under discussion was sequenced for a study of shared clonotypes between healthy human individuals. Researchers ran the assay at a deep level. The table came from immunoSEQ multiplex PCR; TCRdb's copy has only in-frame clones and leaves some out. Here the sample spans about 2.1 million clones, approximately 94% being singletons. The count of this clone is one. CD45RO-negative, CCR7-positively selected cells formed the naive CD8 fraction, excluding terminally differentiated effector memory CD45RA+ cells. The J segment lost 3 bases and the V segment lost 5 bases, leaving 7 bases of the junction unmatched. Germline CDR1 is SGHAT and CDR2 is FQNNGV. The CDR3 sequence is 15 residues long.

Specimen: naive CD8+ T cells from PBMCs. The chain employs TRBV11-2 and TRBJ1-2, with 9 positions matching TRBD1. The sequence derives from a man younger than 35 in good health. Some clones in this sample may be carry-over from other donors' samples. CDR3 sequence: CASSLRDREYYGYTF. CDR3 sequence (DNA): TGTGCCAGCAGCCTCCGGGACAGGGAGTACTATGGCTACACCTTC.